Presented here are 14 T cell receptor beta chains from one specimen sequenced in a study of early T cells in non-severe SARS-CoV-2 infection. TCRdb reprocessed the 5' RACE reads with MiXCR, giving one entry per CDR3 protein. The sample records 20,000 to 25,000 distinct CDR3 sequences, 5% to 6% being singletons. The input for sequencing was whole blood, taken at baseline. These receptors came from an adult who was a healthcare worker with PCR-confirmed SARS-CoV-2 infection or an uninfected control (not recorded which).

The chain has TRBV12-3 or TRBV12-4 and TRBJ1-1; D remains unclear. V gave up 6 bases and J gave up 5 bases, with 16 bases separating them. The CDR3 length is 14 residues. CDR3 sequence reads: CASRGFFVWTEAFF. CDR3 bases: TGTGCCAGCAGAGGGTTTTTCGTGTGGACTGAAGCTTTCTTT.

The chain joins TRBV5-6 to TRBJ1-5; 8 nucleotides match TRBD1. Germline V gene sequence: CDR1 SGHDT, CDR2 YYEEEE. The V and J ends lost 4 bases and 4 bases, in that order; junction bases with no gene match: 4. This CDR3 is 14 amino acids long. The DNA of the CDR3 is TGTGCCAGCAGCGTCCGGGACAGGAATCAGCCCCAGCATTTT. Amino acids: CASSVRDRNQPQHF.

This clonotype was detected a few times. V gene TRBV7-7 combines with J gene TRBJ2-1, with 9 bases matching TRBD2. Losses at the gene ends were 1 base for V and 2 bases for J; bases not matched to a gene: 0. The germline CDR1 and CDR2 sequences are SSHAT and FNYEAQ (reference sequence). The CDR3 has 15 residues. The CDR3 sequence: CASSLERGAYNEQFF. The CDR3 region has the DNA TGTGCCAGCAGCTTAGAGCGGGGGGCCTACAATGAGCAGTTCTTC.

In this sample, this clonotype turned up a few times. The chain carries TRBV11-2 and TRBJ2-5; tentatively, D is TRBD1 (5 bases). Germline CDR1 reads SGHAT; CDR2 reads FQNNGV. CDR3 length: 13 amino acids. Trimming removed 3 bases at V and 7 bases at J, with 12 bases between. The CDR3: CASSFPGPGTQYF. In nucleotides, the CDR3 is TGTGCCAGCAGCTTTCCAGGGCCCGGGACCCAGTACTTC.

This clonotype was counted at least ten times. The rearrangement joins TRBV20-1 to TRBJ1-2; TRBD1 aligns across 8 bases. Germline CDR1 and CDR2: DFQATT and SNEGSKA (reference sequence). The CDR3 runs 14 residues. With 6 bases clipped from V and 4 bases from J, the junction kept 10 bases outside the gene matches. The CDR3 protein is CSAHETGATYGYTF. The CDR3 coding sequence is TGCAGTGCGCATGAGACAGGGGCGACCTATGGCTACACCTTC.

This clonotype was observed a few times. The chain recombines TRBV7-9 with TRBJ2-7, with D hard to call. CDR1 and CDR2 (germline): SEHNR, FQNEAQ (reference sequence). This CDR3 is built from 15 residues. The V gene lost 2 bases and the J gene lost 5 bases, with 16 bases spanning the gap. CDR3 sequence: CASSLLGYSSHEQYF. The CDR3, as DNA: TGTGCCAGCAGCTTACTTGGTTATAGTTCCCACGAGCAGTACTTC.

This clonotype was picked up many times. This chain links TRBV30 with TRBJ1-1; 7 bases map to TRBD1. Germline V lookup: CDR1 GTSNPN, CDR2 SVGIG (reference sequence). The CDR3 runs 13 residues. Germline trimming cut 0 bases from V and 11 bases from J; bases unmatched to any gene: 9. The CDR3 sequence is CAWSVGIGGRAFF. CDR3 sequence (DNA): TGTGCCTGGAGTGTTGGTATAGGGGGCCGCGCTTTCTTT.

There are many counts of this clonotype. V gene TRBV3-1 combines with J gene TRBJ2-2, with no clear D. Germline V gives CDR1 LGHDT, CDR2 YNNKEL (reference sequence). V lost 2 bases to trimming and J lost 4 bases, with 8 bases between them. The CDR3 totals 14 residues. The CDR3 nucleotides read TGTGCCAGCAGCCAAAGTTCCGGCACCGGGGAGCTGTTTTTT. Protein: CASSQSSGTGELFF.

This clonotype has ten or more counts. The chain has TRBV7-2 and TRBJ2-3, with D unclear. The CDR3 is made up of 13 amino acids. Per germline, CDR1 SGHTA and CDR2 FQGNSA. V was trimmed by 2 bases and J by 10 bases, leaving 13 bases between them. The CDR3 bases are TGTGCCAGCAGCTTAAGCCTCCCGGATCCGCAGTATTTT. It translates to CASSLSLPDPQYF.

This clonotype was counted many times. The chain has TRBV20-1 and TRBJ2-1; 8 nucleotides line up with TRBD2. The V gene end was trimmed by 3 bases and the J gene end by 7 bases; junction bases not matched to a gene: 5. This CDR3 region has 13 residues. Germline CDR1 DFQATT, CDR2 SNEGSKA (reference sequence). CDR3 in amino acids: CSARLGLVNEQFF. The CDR3 bases are TGCAGTGCTAGGCTGGGACTAGTAAATGAGCAGTTCTTC.

This clonotype showed up many times. This chain links TRBV9 with TRBJ1-3; no definite D call. V gave up 0 bases and J gave up 4 bases, with 8 bases separating them. This CDR3 has 14 amino acids. Germline V CDR1 and CDR2: SGDLS, YYNGEE. The CDR3 spells CASSVGQIGNTIYF. CDR3 nucleotides: TGTGCCAGCAGCGTAGGCCAGATCGGAAACACCATATATTTT. Supplemented by reference TRBV9 and TRBJ1-3, the full variable domain reads DSGVTQTPKHLITATGQRVTLRCSPRSGDLSVYWYQQSLDQGLQFLIQYYNGEERAKGNILERFSAQQFPDLHSELNLSSLELGDSALYFCASSVGQIGNTIYFGEGSWLTVV.

This clonotype occurred many times. V usage is TRBV20-1 and J usage is TRBJ1-1; D possibly corresponds to TRBD1 (6 bases). V was clipped by 0 bases and J by 7 bases, with 15 bases between them. CDR1 DFQATT and CDR2 SNEGSKA come from the germline V gene (reference sequence). The CDR3 runs to 14 residues. The CDR3 bases are TGCAGTGCTAGAGAATTGGGGGCTATCATTGAAGCTTTCTTT. Translated: CSARELGAIIEAFF.

This clonotype has a handful of counts. The V call is TRBV4-2, the J call TRBJ2-1; 7 bases are a match to TRBD2. Germline CDR1 LGHNA, CDR2 YNFKEQ. V was pared by 4 bases and J by 8 bases, with 5 bases of the junction left unmatched. The CDR3 is made up of 13 amino acids. This CDR3 reads CASSLPAGDEQFF. CDR3 sequence (DNA): TGTGCCAGCAGCCTTCCCGCGGGGGATGAGCAGTTCTTC.

This clonotype was detected a few times. The chain combines TRBV7-2 with TRBJ1-5; 7 bases are shared with TRBD1. The V gene end was trimmed by 7 bases and the J gene end by 7 bases; junction bases not matched to a gene: 7. Germline values: CDR1 SGHTA, CDR2 FQGNSA. This CDR3 comprises 13 residues. CDR3 sequence: CASNRGGGQPQHF. In DNA form, the CDR3 reads TGTGCCAGCAATCGGGGAGGGGGCCAGCCCCAGCATTTT. The full variable domain, with the rest looked up from reference TRBV7-2 and TRBJ1-5, is GAGVSQSPSNKVTEKGKDVELRCDPISGHTALYWYRQSLGQGLEFLIYFQGNSAPDKSGLPSDRFSAERTGGSVSTLTIQRTQQEDSAVYLCASNRGGGQPQHFGDGTRLSIL.